This T cell receptor (beta chain) appears in the sequencing data of a study of T cells in Graves' hyperthyroidism and ophthalmopathy. The junction had 11 bases not matched to a gene; V was cut back by 7 bases and J by 5 bases. This CDR3 contains 13 residues. Germline values: CDR1 DFQATT, CDR2 SNEGSKA (reference sequence). General observations from the study: A 13 V-J signature model discriminated ophthalmopathy versus stable hyperthyroidism.

Cells are PBMCs isolated from roughly 9.2 ml of fresh blood. Of note for this clonotype: No antigen is known for it.

Researchers amplified the TCR beta CDR3 regions from RNA transcripts. The primer set for the first-round RT-PCR of the TCR CDR3 was HTBI. TCRdb reprocessed the multiplex PCR reads with MiXCR, giving one entry per CDR3 protein. Here the sample spans 600,000 or so distinct CDR3 sequences, 15% to 20% being singletons. The receptor was derived from a woman in her twenties or thirties with Graves' hyperthyroidism. The chain links TRBV20-1 to TRBJ2-7; 7 bases line up with TRBD1. The specimen sequenced was blood. The CDR3, as DNA: TGCAGTGGAGGGGCAGGGGGAGAGGACGAGCAGTACTTC. Translating gives CSGGAGGEDEQYF.